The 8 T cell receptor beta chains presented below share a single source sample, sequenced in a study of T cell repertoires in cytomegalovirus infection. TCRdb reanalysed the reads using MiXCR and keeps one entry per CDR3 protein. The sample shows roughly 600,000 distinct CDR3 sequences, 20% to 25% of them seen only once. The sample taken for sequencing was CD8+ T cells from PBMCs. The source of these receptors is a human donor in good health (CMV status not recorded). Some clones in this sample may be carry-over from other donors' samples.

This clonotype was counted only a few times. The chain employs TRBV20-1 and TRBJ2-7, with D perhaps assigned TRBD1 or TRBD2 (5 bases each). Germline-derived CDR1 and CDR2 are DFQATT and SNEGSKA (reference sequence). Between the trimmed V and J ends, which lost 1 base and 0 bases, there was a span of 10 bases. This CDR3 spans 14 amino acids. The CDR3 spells CSARGDGLSYEQYF. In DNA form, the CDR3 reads TGCAGTGCTAGAGGGGACGGGCTCTCCTACGAGCAGTACTTC.

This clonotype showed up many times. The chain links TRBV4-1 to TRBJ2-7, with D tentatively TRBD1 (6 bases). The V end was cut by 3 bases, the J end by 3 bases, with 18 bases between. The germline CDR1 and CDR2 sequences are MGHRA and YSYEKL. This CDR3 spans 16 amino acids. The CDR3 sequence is CASSQETGFPYYEQYV. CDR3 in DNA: TGCGCCAGCAGCCAGGAAACAGGGTTCCCCTACTACGAGCAGTACGTC.

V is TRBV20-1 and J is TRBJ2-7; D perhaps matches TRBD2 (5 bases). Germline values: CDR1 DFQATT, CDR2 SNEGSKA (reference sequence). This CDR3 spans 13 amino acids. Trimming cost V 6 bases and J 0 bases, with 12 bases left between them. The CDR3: CSASEVSSYEQYV. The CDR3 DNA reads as TGCAGTGCGTCGGAGGTGAGCTCCTACGAGCAGTACGTC.

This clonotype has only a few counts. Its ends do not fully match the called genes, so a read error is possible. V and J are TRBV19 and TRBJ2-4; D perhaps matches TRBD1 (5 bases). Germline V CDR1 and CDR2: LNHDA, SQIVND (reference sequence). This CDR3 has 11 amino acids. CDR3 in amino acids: CASSMGPRLRF. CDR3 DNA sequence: TGTGCCAGTAGTATGGGGCCGCGTCTGAGGTTC.

DNA for the CDR3: TGTGCCAGCAGTTTCCCCGAACGGGGTTATATCACAGATACGCAGTATTTT. This encodes CASSFPERGYITDTQYF. The chain combines TRBV28 with TRBJ2-3; a possible D gene is TRBD2 (5 bases). Trimming stripped 3 bases from V and 2 bases from J, with 18 bases between. Germline V CDR1 and CDR2: MDHEN, SYDVKM. CDR3 length: 17 residues.

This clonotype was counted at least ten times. CDR3 sequence (DNA): TGTGCCAGCAGCCAGGGACAGGGGTTCGGTGAGCAGTTCTTC. Protein: CASSQGQGFGEQFF. This chain uses TRBV4-2 with TRBJ2-1, with 10 bases that match TRBD1. The V and J ends lost 3 bases and 9 bases, in that order; junction bases with no gene match: 5. This CDR3 has 14 amino acids. From germline, CDR1 is LGHNA and CDR2 YNFKEQ.

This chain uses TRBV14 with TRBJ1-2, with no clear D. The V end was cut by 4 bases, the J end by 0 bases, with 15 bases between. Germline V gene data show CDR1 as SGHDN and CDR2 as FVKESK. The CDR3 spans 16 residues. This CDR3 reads CASSLTSLGTNYGYTF. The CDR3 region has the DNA TGTGCCAGCAGCCTGACGTCCCTCGGAACTAACTATGGCTACACCTTC. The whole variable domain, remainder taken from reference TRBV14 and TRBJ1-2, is EAGVTQFPSHSVIEKGQTVTLRCDPISGHDNLYWYRRVMGKEIKFLLHFVKESKQDESGMPNNRFLAERTGGTYSTLKVQPAELEDSGVYFCASSLTSLGTNYGYTFGSGTRLTVV.

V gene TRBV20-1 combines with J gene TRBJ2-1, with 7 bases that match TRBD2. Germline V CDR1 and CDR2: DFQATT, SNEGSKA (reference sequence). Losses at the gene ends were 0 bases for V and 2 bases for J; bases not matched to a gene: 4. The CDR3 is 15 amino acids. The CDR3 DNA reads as TGCAGTGCTAGAGATGATCTAGCGGCCTACAATGAGCAGTTCTTC. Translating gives CSARDDLAAYNEQFF.